These 30 T cell receptor beta chains were sequenced from one sample in a study of glioma-infiltrating T cells after dendritic cell vaccination. Stated time point: after dendritic cell vaccination, including at tumor progression/relapse. Measured with immunoSEQ multiplex PCR; TCRdb has only the in-frame clones, and not every one. The profile shows some 90,000 clones, approximately 75% of them singletons. The material sequenced was blood, taken after dendritic cell vaccination. The receptors stem from a human donor with glioblastoma.

This clone occurred once. V and J are TRBV19 and TRBJ2-7; D may be TRBD2 (5 bases). The germline CDR1 and CDR2 sequences are LNHDA and SQIVND (reference sequence). Trimming shortened V by 2 bases and J by 0 bases, and 5 bases separated the two germline ends. CDR3 length: 13 residues. This CDR3 is CASSITSSYEQYF. The CDR3 region has the DNA TGTGCCAGTAGTATAACTAGCTCCTACGAGCAGTACTTC.

This chain joins TRBV9 and TRBJ2-1; TRBD2 matches at 13 bases. The trim removed 3 bases at V and 9 bases at J, leaving 12 bases unmatched. The CDR3 runs to 17 residues. CDR1 and CDR2 (germline): SGDLS, YYNGEE. CDR3 loop: CASSAFGGLAGAGEQFF. The CDR3 DNA follows: TGTGCCAGCAGCGCCTTCGGAGGACTAGCGGGAGCGGGTGAGCAGTTCTTC.

The chain couples TRBV7-2 to TRBJ2-2; 11 positions match TRBD2. Germline CDR1 SGHTA, CDR2 FQGNSA. With 4 bases clipped from V and 4 bases from J, the junction kept 8 bases outside the gene matches. The CDR3 loop spans 17 amino acids. In DNA, the CDR3 is TGTGCCAGCAGCTCGGGACTAGCGGAAGCTCCCACCGGGGAGCTGTTTTTT. Its protein product is CASSSGLAEAPTGELFF.

This chain connects TRBV13 to TRBJ2-1; 8 bases are shared with TRBD2. The V and J ends lost 5 bases and 5 bases, in that order; junction bases with no gene match: 11. The germline V gene has CDR1 PRHDT and CDR2 FYEKMQ (reference sequence). CDR3 length: 16 residues. CDR3 residues: CASSTAGTRVNNEQFF. CDR3 DNA sequence: TGTGCCAGCAGCACAGCCGGGACTAGGGTCAACAATGAGCAGTTCTTC.

The chain combines TRBV30 with TRBJ2-1; 10 nucleotides agree with TRBD2. The CDR3 sequence is 15 residues long. V shed 1 base, J shed 8 bases, and the junction held 8 bases outside the gene matches. Germline assignment: CDR1 GTSNPN and CDR2 SVGIG (reference sequence). Written as DNA, the CDR3 is TGTGCCTGGAGTGACCCAGCGGGAGGGCTGTATGAGCAGTTCTTC. Its translation is CAWSDPAGGLYEQFF.

This chain connects TRBV11-2 to TRBJ1-2, with D perhaps matching TRBD1 (6 bases). CDR1 SGHAT and CDR2 FQNNGV come from the germline V gene. Trimming removed 1 base at V and 4 bases at J, with 10 bases between. The length of the CDR3 is 14 residues. The CDR3 here is CASSLVSGVYGYTF. Here the CDR3 DNA reads TGTGCCAGCAGCTTAGTGTCAGGGGTCTATGGCTACACCTTC.

The genes are TRBV11-2 and TRBJ1-3, with no clear D. CDR3 size: 15 residues. Looked up from germline, CDR1 is SGHAT and CDR2 is FQNNGV. The V gene lost 5 bases and the J gene lost 0 bases, with 11 bases spanning the gap. Written as DNA, the CDR3 is TGTGCCAGCAGCCCTAACGGTTACTCTGGAAACACCATATATTTT. Translating gives CASSPNGYSGNTIYF. Filled out from reference TRBV11-2 and TRBJ1-3, the complete variable domain reads EAGVAQSPRYKIIEKRQSVAFWCNPISGHATLYWYQQILGQGPKLLIQFQNNGVVDDSQLPKDRFSAERLKGVDSTLKIQPAKLEDSAVYLCASSPNGYSGNTIYFGEGSWLTVV.

This chain uses TRBV4-1 with TRBJ2-3; 9 nucleotides agree with TRBD1. The germline gives CDR1 MGHRA, CDR2 YSYEKL. Trimming at V came to 4 bases and at J to 3 bases, leaving 8 bases not matched to a gene. There are 16 residues in the CDR3. The CDR3: CASSPPRQGGTDTQYF. The CDR3 DNA reads as TGCGCCAGCAGCCCTCCTCGACAGGGGGGGACAGATACGCAGTATTTT.

This clone was counted a single time. The chain is built from TRBV18 and TRBJ2-4; TRBD2 is a possible D gene (5 bases). The ends were cut back, 3 bases at V and 1 base at J, with 10 bases in the middle. This CDR3 has 15 amino acids. Germline assignment: CDR1 KGHSH and CDR2 LQKENI. CDR3 region: CASSPASGAKNIQYF. The CDR3 DNA reads TGTGCCAGCTCACCTGCCTCGGGGGCCAAAAACATTCAGTACTTC.

Remarks on this clone: Other DNA sequences of this sample code for an identical CDR3. This sequence joins TRBV7-3 and TRBJ1-2; D call uncertain. Per the germline V gene, CDR1 is SGHTA and CDR2 is FQGTGA. The CDR3 sequence is 13 residues long. V was clipped by 5 bases and J by 1 base, with 8 bases between them. CDR3 residues: CASSPDSNYGYTF. CDR3 sequence (DNA): TGTGCCAGCAGCCCCGATAGTAACTATGGCTACACCTTC.

The chain carries TRBV6-1 and TRBJ2-1; TRBD2 matches 8 bases. The CDR3 runs 16 residues. CDR1 is MNHNS, CDR2 SASEGT, per germline. The V segment lost 3 bases and the J segment 10 bases; nucleotides outside the gene matches: 14. The CDR3 DNA follows: TGTGCCAGCAGTGAGGGAAGCGGGGGCCCCTATGAGGAGCAGTTCTTC. As protein: CASSEGSGGPYEEQFF.

The chain links TRBV5-1 to TRBJ2-5; D remains unclear. The V gene's germline CDR1 is SGHRS and CDR2 YFSETQ. The CDR3 totals 15 residues. Trimming removed 0 bases at V and 2 bases at J, with 11 bases between. CDR3 sequence reads: CASSLGALTQETQYF. CDR3 sequence (DNA): TGCGCCAGCAGCTTGGGGGCGCTTACACAAGAGACCCAGTACTTC.

The chain is built from TRBV2 and TRBJ1-1, with D possibly TRBD1 on 6 matching bases. The V and J ends lost 2 bases and 1 base respectively, with 11 bases between them. In germline, CDR1 is SNHLY, CDR2 FYNNEI. The CDR3 totals 15 residues. The CDR3 loop is CASSEQGPSNTEAFF. In nucleotides, the CDR3 is TGTGCCAGCAGTGAACAGGGGCCCTCGAACACTGAAGCTTTCTTT.

V and J are TRBV19 and TRBJ1-5, with D unclear. Trimming cost V 3 bases and J 4 bases, with 4 bases left between them. Germline V gives CDR1 LNHDA, CDR2 SQIVND (reference sequence). The CDR3 consists of 12 residues. CDR3 coding DNA: TGTGCCAGTAGTATGTTAAATCAGCCCCAGCATTTT. Translating gives CASSMLNQPQHF.

The chain joins TRBV5-1 to TRBJ2-6; D not resolved. The length of the CDR3 is 15 residues. The germline V gene encodes CDR1 SGHRS and CDR2 YFSETQ. V lost 1 base to trimming and J lost 2 bases, with 7 bases between them. CDR3 loop: CASSLLEAGANVLTF. CDR3 nucleotide sequence: TGCGCCAGCAGCTTGCTAGAAGCTGGGGCCAACGTCCTGACTTTC.

The V call is TRBV5-1, the J call TRBJ2-2, with 9 bases identical to TRBD1. CDR1 SGHRS and CDR2 YFSETQ come from the germline V gene. This CDR3 is built from 17 residues. Unmatched junction bases numbered 13, after V lost 7 bases and J lost 3 bases. The CDR3 bases are TGCGCCAGCGGACGAAGCGGACAGGGGTCCTACACCGGGGAGCTGTTTTTT. Residues: CASGRSGQGSYTGELFF.

The CDR3 region is CASSLRARTALTTNEKLFF. CDR3 DNA: TGTGCCAGCAGCTTACGCGCCAGGACAGCCCTAACAACTAATGAAAAACTGTTTTTT. V gene TRBV5-6 combines with J gene TRBJ1-4, with D tentatively TRBD1 (6 bases). The CDR3 has 19 amino acids. Germline values: CDR1 SGHDT, CDR2 YYEEEE. Trimming removed 2 bases at V and 0 bases at J, with 20 bases between. Together with reference TRBV5-6 and TRBJ1-4, the CDR3 gives the full variable domain: DAGVTQSPTHLIKTRGQQVTLRCSPKSGHDTVSWYQQALGQGPQFIFQYYEEEERQRGNFPDRFSGHQFPNYSSELNVNALLLGDSALYLCASSLRARTALTTNEKLFFGSGTQLSVL.

This clone was picked up a small number of times. The chain links TRBV7-9 to TRBJ1-6; no firm D call. Deletions cut 6 bases from V and 0 bases from J, with 18 bases between. The CDR3 has 18 amino acids. Germline V gives CDR1 SEHNR, CDR2 FQNEAQ (reference sequence). CDR3 loop: CASRPRGVSSSYNSPLHF. The CDR3 nucleotides read TGTGCCAGCAGGCCCCGGGGTGTATCCAGCTCCTATAATTCACCCCTCCACTTT. Full variable domain (rest looked up from reference TRBV7-9 and TRBJ1-6): DTGVSQNPRHKITKRGQNVTFRCDPISEHNRLYWYRQTLGQGPEFLTYFQNEAQLEKSRLLSDRFSAERPKGSFSTLEIQRTEQGDSAMYLCASRPRGVSSSYNSPLHFGNGTRLTVT.

This chain links TRBV19 with TRBJ2-6, with 7 bases identical to TRBD2. This CDR3 contains 15 residues. V shed 10 bases, J shed 4 bases, and the junction held 10 bases outside the gene matches. Germline CDR1 reads LNHDA; CDR2 reads SQIVND (reference sequence). The CDR3 loop is CATLTSLSGANVLTF. The CDR3 nucleotides are TGTGCCACCCTGACTAGCTTATCCGGGGCCAACGTCCTGACTTTC.

The chain uses TRBV2 and TRBJ1-5; D possibly corresponds to TRBD1 (6 bases). The V gene lost 6 bases and the J gene lost 8 bases, with 20 bases spanning the gap. CDR3 length: 15 amino acids. Germline-derived CDR1 and CDR2 are SNHLY and FYNNEI. The CDR3 bases are TGTGCCAGCAGATTTGGTCAAGGGGGGGGTGAGCCCCAGCATTTT. Translated: CASRFGQGGGEPQHF.

V is TRBV19 and J is TRBJ2-2; 8 bases align to TRBD1. The CDR3 sequence is 15 residues long. Germline assignment: CDR1 LNHDA and CDR2 SQIVND (reference sequence). V gave up 6 bases and J gave up 0 bases; unmatched junction bases: 3. The CDR3 loop reads CASRSDRANTGELFF. CDR3 sequence (DNA): TGTGCCAGTAGGTCGGACAGGGCGAACACCGGGGAGCTGTTTTTT.

This clone was detected once. DNA of the CDR3: TGTGCCAGCAGTGAAAGGGGGGGGCTGGGGGCGGTTAATGAAAAACTGTTTTTT. Protein: CASSERGGLGAVNEKLFF. V is TRBV6-1 and J is TRBJ1-4, with D possibly being TRBD1 (6 bases). The germline gives CDR1 MNHNS, CDR2 SASEGT. The ends were cut back, 2 bases at V and 4 bases at J, with 20 bases in the middle. The CDR3 totals 18 residues.

The chain has TRBV5-1 and TRBJ2-7, with 11 bases fitting TRBD1. Germline V gives CDR1 SGHRS, CDR2 YFSETQ. With 3 bases clipped from V and 5 bases from J, the junction kept 16 bases outside the gene matches. The CDR3 sequence is 18 residues long. The CDR3 loop is CASSSIQRTGGGSDEQYV. CDR3 nucleotide sequence: TGCGCCAGCAGCTCGATTCAGAGGACAGGGGGCGGGTCGGACGAGCAGTACGTC.

This clone was seen more than once but under ten times. This rearrangement joins TRBV6-1 to TRBJ2-7; a possible D gene is TRBD2 (5 bases). The CDR3 covers 16 residues. Germline values: CDR1 MNHNS, CDR2 SASEGT. V lost 1 base and J 3 bases, leaving 16 bases between the germline ends. CDR3: CASSEVIGGTSYEQYF. In nucleotides, the CDR3 is TGTGCCAGCAGTGAAGTCATAGGAGGCACGAGCTACGAGCAGTACTTC.

This chain connects TRBV7-2 to TRBJ2-5; 9 nucleotides match TRBD1. There are 14 residues in the CDR3. Trimming removed 2 bases from V and 3 bases from J; junction bases left unmatched: 1. The germline gives CDR1 SGHTA, CDR2 FQGNSA. CDR3 sequence reads: CASSLWTGEETQYF. The CDR3 DNA sequence: TGTGCCAGCAGCTTATGGACAGGGGAAGAGACCCAGTACTTC.

V is TRBV9 and J is TRBJ1-3; 7 nucleotides align to TRBD1. V lost 0 bases to trimming and J lost 2 bases; unmatched junction nucleotides: 5. The germline V gene encodes CDR1 SGDLS and CDR2 YYNGEE. The CDR3 has 16 residues. For the CDR3, the DNA is TGTGCCAGCAGCGTAGCTACAGGGGAGGCTGGAAACACCATATATTTT. It specifies CASSVATGEAGNTIYF.

V and J are TRBV5-1 and TRBJ2-7, with TRBD1 matching over 9 bases. J was trimmed by 6 bases and V by 4 bases; bases with no gene match: 11. The CDR3 spans 15 residues. CDR1 SGHRS and CDR2 YFSETQ come from the germline V gene. CDR3 loop: CASSRGSGQGVEQYF. CDR3 DNA: TGCGCCAGCAGCCGTGGTTCGGGACAGGGTGTCGAGCAGTACTTC.

The V gene is TRBV18, the J gene TRBJ1-2; weak D call: TRBD1 (6 bases). Trimming took 4 bases from V and 6 from J, leaving 12 bases between them. Per the germline V gene, CDR1 is KGHSH and CDR2 is LQKENI. There are 13 residues in the CDR3. CDR3 residues: CASSREGGNGYTF. The CDR3 bases are TGTGCCAGCTCACGAGAGGGGGGGAATGGCTACACCTTC.

CDR3 nucleotide sequence: TGTGCCAGCAGCTTAGCGGCGGGTTCCCACGAGCAGTACGTC. It translates to CASSLAAGSHEQYV. J is TRBJ2-7 and V is TRBV7-9; perhaps TRBD2 as D (5 bases). V dropped 0 bases and J dropped 5 bases, with 11 bases sitting between them. This CDR3 spans 14 amino acids. Germline values: CDR1 SEHNR, CDR2 FQNEAQ (reference sequence).

This clone was seen a single time. The V gene is TRBV10-3, the J gene TRBJ1-2; 8 bases fit TRBD1. CDR3 size: 13 residues. Trimming took 6 bases from V and 7 from J; bases not matched to a gene: 7. From germline, CDR1 is ENHRY and CDR2 SYGVKD. As DNA, the CDR3 is TGTGCCATCAGAATGACCACAGGGGGTGGCTACACCTTC. Translated, it gives CAIRMTTGGGYTF.